The 10 T cell receptor beta chains below all came from one sample that was sequenced in a study of cytomegalovirus exposure and HLA in healthy donors. Both 60 Vbeta primers and 13 Jbeta primers went into the PCR. Repertoires were generated with immunoSEQ multiplex PCR, while TCRdb's copy carries only in-frame clones and drops some. The sample holds 70,000 to 95,000 clones; less than 85% are singletons and the top ten take around 5%. Sequenced material: PBMCs. The receptors originated from a man younger than 40 in good health and CMV-seropositive.

The V gene is TRBV5-4, the J gene TRBJ1-2; D is uncertain. Germline V gene sequence: CDR1 SGHNT, CDR2 YYREEE (reference sequence). The length of the CDR3 is 13 residues. Trimming shortened V by 0 bases and J by 2 bases, and 5 bases separated the two germline ends. The CDR3 nucleotides are TGTGCCAGCAGCTTGGCAGAAAACTATGGCTACACCTTC. Protein product: CASSLAENYGYTF.

V is TRBV5-1 and J is TRBJ1-1; 11 bases line up with TRBD1. V lost 2 bases, J lost 4 bases, and 4 bases stayed unmatched. Germline CDR1 SGHRS, CDR2 YFSETQ. The CDR3 sequence is 15 residues long. The CDR3: CASSFGTGGLTEAFF. As DNA, the CDR3 is TGCGCCAGCAGCTTCGGGACAGGGGGTCTCACTGAAGCTTTCTTT.

CDR3 sequence (DNA): TGTGCCAGCAGCCAAGTATTCTGGGGCAGGGGAAGCTCTGGGGCCAACGTCCTGACTTTC. It yields the protein CASSQVFWGRGSSGANVLTF. The V gene is TRBV4-2, the J gene TRBJ2-6; D may be TRBD1 (6 bases). This CDR3 has 20 amino acids. V lost 1 base to trimming and J lost 0 bases, with 19 bases between them. CDR1 is LGHNA and CDR2 is YNFKEQ in the germline V gene.

This sequence joins TRBV6-5 and TRBJ1-2; 8 nucleotides line up with TRBD1. V lost 6 bases and J lost 8; bases outside the gene matches: 8. Germline CDR1 and CDR2: MNHEY and SVGAGI. The CDR3 totals 13 residues. The CDR3 nucleotides are TGTGCCAGCAGACGGACAGGGCGGGACGGCTACACCTTC. Its protein is CASRRTGRDGYTF.

This clone showed up just a few times. CDR3 protein: CASSLMEGTDTQYF. CDR3 sequence (DNA): TGTGCCAGCAGCTTGATGGAGGGCACAGATACGCAGTATTTT. The chain recombines TRBV5-6 with TRBJ2-3, with D possibly matching TRBD2 (5 bases). The CDR3 runs to 14 residues. V lost 1 base and J 1 base, leaving 7 bases between the germline ends. CDR1 SGHDT and CDR2 YYEEEE come from the germline V gene.

The CDR3, as DNA: TGTGCCAGCAGCACATCGGACAGGGGAGGCACTGAAGCTTTCTTT. This sequence encodes CASSTSDRGGTEAFF. J is TRBJ1-1 and V is TRBV7-2; 9 nucleotides align to TRBD1. Looked up from germline, CDR1 is SGHTA and CDR2 is FQGNSA. Trimming removed 5 bases from V and 4 bases from J; junction bases left unmatched: 8. CDR3 length: 15 residues.

The CDR3 DNA follows: TGCAGCGTTGACCACAGGGATTCTGGCTACACCTTC. Amino acid sequence: CSVDHRDSGYTF. The chain carries TRBV29-1 and TRBJ1-2, with D possibly TRBD1 on 6 matching bases. The CDR3 is made up of 12 amino acids. From germline, CDR1 is SQVTM and CDR2 ANQGSEA. V lost 3 bases and J lost 7, with 12 bases in between.

The V gene is TRBV5-6, the J gene TRBJ1-1; D is unclear. Trimming pared 1 base from V and 0 bases from J, leaving 13 bases between. The length of the CDR3 is 16 residues. Germline V gene data show CDR1 as SGHDT and CDR2 as YYEEEE. This CDR3 is CASSLFAGEMNTEAFF. The CDR3 DNA is TGTGCCAGCAGCTTGTTCGCAGGCGAGATGAACACTGAAGCTTTCTTT.

The chain couples TRBV6-5 to TRBJ1-5; 7 bases are a match to TRBD1. The ends lost 5 bases at V and 3 bases at J; junction bases unmatched: 4. The CDR3 has 14 residues. Germline values: CDR1 MNHEY, CDR2 SVGAGI. CDR3 DNA sequence: TGTGCCAGCAGTCCTGGGACAGCCAATCAGCCCCAGCATTTT. It yields the protein CASSPGTANQPQHF.

The chain joins TRBV4-1 to TRBJ1-6; D gene unclear. Germline values: CDR1 MGHRA, CDR2 YSYEKL. CDR3 length: 15 amino acids. V lost 3 bases and J lost 7, with 13 bases in between. The CDR3 nucleotides read TGCGCCAGCAGCCAGAGGATTGAGAGGAATTCACCCCTCCACTTT. Amino acid sequence: CASSQRIERNSPLHF.